Below are 3 T cell receptor beta chains sequenced from a single sample in a study of T-cell memory formation after mild COVID-19. Via MiXCR, TCRdb re-called the 5' RACE reads, giving one row per CDR3 protein. The top ten hold 1.1% of the sample, which has tens of thousands of distinct CDR3 sequences, less than 9.5% seen once. Material: PBMCs or a T cell subset sorted from them (not recorded which). These receptors all come from a man aged 18 to 35 who had mild COVID-19 (a few samples of this study predate the infection). Cell type and time point are not known.

This clonotype was seen at least ten times. The chain carries TRBV18 and TRBJ2-7; D may match TRBD1 or TRBD2 (5 bases each). Germline-derived CDR1 and CDR2 are KGHSH and LQKENI. There are 16 residues in the CDR3. V lost 5 bases to trimming and J lost 0 bases, with 17 bases between them. The DNA of the CDR3 is TGTGCCAGCTCAACTCAACCAACCGGGGCCTCCTACGAGCAGTACTTC. Translated: CASSTQPTGASYEQYF. Filled out from reference TRBV18 and TRBJ2-7, the complete variable domain reads NAGVMQNPRHLVRRRGQEARLRCSPMKGHSHVYWYRQLPEEGLKFMVYLQKENIIDESGMPKERFSAEFPKEGPSILRIQQVVRGDSAAYFCASSTQPTGASYEQYFGPGTRLTVT.

The chain employs TRBV5-5 and TRBJ1-2, with D unresolved. CDR3 size: 14 residues. CDR1 SGHKS and CDR2 YYEKEE come from the germline V gene (reference sequence). V lost 0 bases and J lost 2, with 8 bases in between. Here the CDR3 reads CASSLDPLNYGYTF. In DNA form, the CDR3 reads TGTGCCAGCAGCTTGGATCCGTTGAACTATGGCTACACCTTC.

This clonotype was found a few times. The chain couples TRBV11-2 to TRBJ2-1, with no clear D. Trimming pared 5 bases from V and 5 bases from J, leaving 10 bases between. CDR3 size: 13 residues. Germline V lookup: CDR1 SGHAT, CDR2 FQNNGV. The CDR3 coding sequence is TGTGCCAGCAGCCAGGCGCGTCACAATGAGCAGTTCTTC. Its protein product is CASSQARHNEQFF.